This TCR beta chain stems from a study of CD8 T cells in Susac syndrome (dated 2019 in TCRdb). Some background on the complete study: Whether CD8+ T cell activation and differentiation in Susac syndrome was antigen driven was tested using repertoire sequencing. What the study reported, not specific to this receptor: The TCR sequencing and HLA analysis was acknowledged to have included a relatively small number of individuals.

As concerns this clonotype: The antigen this receptor binds is unknown. There are no base qualities to consult, and no much larger clone falls within one base.

The germline V end is reduced by 5 bases and the J end by 3 bases; junction bases left unmatched: 4. CDR1 and CDR2, per the germline V gene (reference sequence), are DFQATT and SNEGSKA. Taken from cysteine to phenylalanine, the CDR3 has 14 residues. Only the CDR3 DNA is retained, 42 bases long and in frame from the first base. RNA was extracted with the RNeasy kit and 0.5 to 1 ug was reverse transcribed using random hexamers. The immunoSEQ multiplex PCR assay, which covers 54 Vbeta and 13 Jbeta segments, was used to amplify TCR beta CDR3 regions. Bias from PCR amplification was corrected by using a synthetic template baseline for primer optimization and for computational correction. In the original analysis: Reads were annotated to V, D and J genes per IMGT and analyzed with immunoSEQ Analyzer, keeping only productive sequences. Clonality was computed as one minus Shannon entropy normalized by log2 of the number of productive unique sequences. For each patient and control, public and private clones were evaluated among the 100 most prevalent clones. Clones were defined as Susac-specific if absent from the healthy and MS cohorts, from under 1,200 published viral clones and from other ImmuneACCESS disease sequences. TCRdb itself trimmed the public reads at Q25 with fastp, ran MiXCR and retained productive beta chains. Records with the same CDR3 protein are collapsed into one entry carrying the most frequent genes and DNA. These V and J calls originate from TCRdb's pipeline instead of the authors' own analysis. The sample profile shows around 140,000 distinct CDR3 sequences; approximately 94% of them were found once. In total, the top ten clones hold less than 0.095% of the sample.

High-throughput TCR beta sequencing profiled peripheral blood CD8+ and CD4+ T cells from healthy donors, Susac syndrome patients and multiple sclerosis patients. Healthy donors were age- and sex-matched controls. Bulk CD8+ and CD4+ T cells were purified by magnetic negative isolation, whereas CD8+ TEMRA cells were enriched by FACS. Blood was drawn into EDTA tubes, processed within 24 hours, and PBMCs were isolated by density gradient centrifugation. PBMCs destined for TCR sequencing were cryopreserved in liquid nitrogen and later thawed in a 37 °C water bath. The sorted or isolated CD4+, CD8+ and CD8+ TEMRA cells reached a purity of at least 90%.

This TCR derives from a human donor in good health. The sequence joins TRBV20-1 to TRBJ2-1, and 10 junction bases match TRBD1. Sequenced sample: CD4+ T cells from PBMCs. The CDR3 sequence is CSAPGTGDYNEQFF. The DNA reads TGCAGTGCTCCCGGGACAGGGGACTACAATGAGCAGTTCTTC.